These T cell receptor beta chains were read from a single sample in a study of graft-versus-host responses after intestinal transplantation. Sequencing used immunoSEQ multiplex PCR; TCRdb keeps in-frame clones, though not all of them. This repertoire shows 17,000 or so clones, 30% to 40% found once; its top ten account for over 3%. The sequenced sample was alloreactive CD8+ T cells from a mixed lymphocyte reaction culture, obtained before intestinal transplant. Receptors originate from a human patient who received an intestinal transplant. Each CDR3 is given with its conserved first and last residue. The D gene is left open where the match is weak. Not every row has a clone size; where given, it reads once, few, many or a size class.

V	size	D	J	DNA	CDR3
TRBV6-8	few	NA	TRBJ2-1	TGTGCCAGCACCATGTTCGCCTCCTACAATGAGCAGTTCTTC	CASTMFASYNEQFF
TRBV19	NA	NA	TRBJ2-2	TGTGCCAGTAGTATAGGTTTAGGGGGGGCCGGGGAGCTGTTTTTT	CASSIGLGGAGELFF
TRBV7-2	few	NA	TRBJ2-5	TGTGCCAGCAGCTTACCCAGCGGGTGGGACCTTGAAGTTTCAGAGACCCAGTACTTC	CASSLPSGWDLEVSETQYF
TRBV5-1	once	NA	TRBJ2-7	TGCGCCAGCAGCTTGGGCTACGAGCAGTACTTC	CASSLGYEQYF
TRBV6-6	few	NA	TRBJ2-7	TGTGCCAGCAGTGATTTGTCCTACGAGCAGTACTTC	CASSDLSYEQYF
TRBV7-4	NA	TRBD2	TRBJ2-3	TGTGCCAGCAGCCCCCTAGCGGGAGGGCCCGCAGATACGCAGTATTTT	CASSPLAGGPADTQYF
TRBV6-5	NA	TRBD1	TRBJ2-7	TGTGCCAGCAGCGTAGGACAGGGATTCGAGCAGTACTTC	CASSVGQGFEQYF
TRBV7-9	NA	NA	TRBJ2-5	TGTGCCAGCAGCGTAGGGGGGGGCGGCGAAGAGACCCAGTACTTC	CASSVGGGGEETQYF
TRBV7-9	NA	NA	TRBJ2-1	TGTGCCAGCAGCTTAAAAGGATCCCCCGCTCACAATGAGCAGTTCTTC	CASSLKGSPAHNEQFF
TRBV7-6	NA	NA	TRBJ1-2	TGTGCCAGCAGCTTACTTGAGGGAACTGGCTACACCTTC	CASSLLEGTGYTF
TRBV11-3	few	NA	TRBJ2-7	TGTGCCAGCAGCCCTCAAGACCGCTACGAGCAGTACTTC	CASSPQDRYEQYF
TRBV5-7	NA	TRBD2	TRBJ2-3	TGTGCCAGCAGTCCTAGCGGCGGTCTTGATACGCAGTATTTT	CASSPSGGLDTQYF
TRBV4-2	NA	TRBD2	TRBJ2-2	TGTGCCAGCAGCCCGACTAGCGGGAGTCACACCGGGGAGCTGTTTTTT	CASSPTSGSHTGELFF
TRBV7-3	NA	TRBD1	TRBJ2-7	TGTGCCAGCAACCCCGAACAGGGGGCTGGGTGCGAGCAGTACTTC	CASNPEQGAGCEQYF
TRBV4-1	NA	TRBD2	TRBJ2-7	TGCGCCAGCAGCGAGACTAGCGCCGCGCCCTACGAGCAGTACTTC	CASSETSAAPYEQYF
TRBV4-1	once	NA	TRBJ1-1	TGCGCCAGCAGCCACGGAACCGGGACCCAAGAGCTGATGAACACTGAAGCTTTCTTT	CASSHGTGTQELMNTEAFF
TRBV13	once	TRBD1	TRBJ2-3	TGTGCCAGCAGCTTAGCCCGACAGGGTTGGACAGATACGCAGTATTTT	CASSLARQGWTDTQYF
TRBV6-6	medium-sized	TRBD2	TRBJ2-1	TGTGCCACCTCAGCGGGAGTGAATGAGCAGTTCTTC	CATSAGVNEQFF
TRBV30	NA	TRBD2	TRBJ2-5	TGTGCCTGGGACCGTGGGGGGGGCCAAGAGACCCAGTACTTC	CAWDRGGGQETQYF
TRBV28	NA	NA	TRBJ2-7	TGTGCCAGCAGGACTACAGGGTTCGAGCAGTACTTC	CASRTTGFEQYF
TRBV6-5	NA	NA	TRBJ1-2	TGTGCCAGCAGTCCTTTGTGGACCTATGGCTACACCTTC	CASSPLWTYGYTF
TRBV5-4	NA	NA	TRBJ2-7	TGTGCCAGCAGCGGAGGATGGGGCCCCTTCTACGAGCAGTACTTC	CASSGGWGPFYEQYF
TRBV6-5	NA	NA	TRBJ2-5	TGTGCCAGCAGTTCAACCAGGGGGACCCAGTACTTC	CASSSTRGTQYF
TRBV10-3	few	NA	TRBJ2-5	TGTGCCATCAGTGACTCGACAGCCCAAGAGACCCAGTACTTC	CAISDSTAQETQYF
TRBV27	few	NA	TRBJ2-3	TGTGCCAGCAGCCCCGGGACGGCTAGCACAGATACGCAGTATTTT	CASSPGTASTDTQYF
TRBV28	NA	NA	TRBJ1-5	TGTGCCAGCAGTCCTTACAGGGACAATCAGCCCCAGCATTTT	CASSPYRDNQPQHF
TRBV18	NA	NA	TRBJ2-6	TGTGCCAGCTCTTACAGGCGGAGACTCTCTGGGGCCAACGTCCTGACTTTC	CASSYRRRLSGANVLTF
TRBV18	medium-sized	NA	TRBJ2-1	TGTGCCAGCTCACCACCATCCGACAATGAGCAGTTCTTC	CASSPPSDNEQFF
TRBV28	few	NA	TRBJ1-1	TGTGCCAGCAGTTTACCCGCGCGGGGATTAATAAACACTGAAGCTTTCTTT	CASSLPARGLINTEAFF
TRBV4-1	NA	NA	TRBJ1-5	TGCGCCAGCAGCCAAGAATTAGATCAGCCCCAGCATTTT	CASSQELDQPQHF
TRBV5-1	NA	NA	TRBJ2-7	TGCGCCAGCAGCCCTATTTGGGGGATCTACGAGCAGTACTTC	CASSPIWGIYEQYF
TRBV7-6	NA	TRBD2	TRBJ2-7	TGTGCCAGCAGCTTCGGGACTAGCGGGGAGGAGCAGTACTTC	CASSFGTSGEEQYF
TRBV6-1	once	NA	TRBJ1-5	TGTGCCAGCAGTGCTTGGGGGGATTACCAGCCCCAGCATTTT	CASSAWGDYQPQHF
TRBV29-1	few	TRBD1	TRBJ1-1	TGCAGCGTTGACCGACAGGGGGAAGCTTTCTTT	CSVDRQGEAFF
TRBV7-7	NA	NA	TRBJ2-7	TGTGCCAGCTCACAACTCGGGAACCACTCCTACGAGCAGTACTTC	CASSQLGNHSYEQYF
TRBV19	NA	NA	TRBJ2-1	TGTGCCAGTAGTTCCGGCGGGGCGGCGTATGAGCAGTTCTTC	CASSSGGAAYEQFF
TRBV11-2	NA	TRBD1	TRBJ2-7	TGTGCCAGCAGCTGGGAACTCGGGACAGGGCCTTGGGTCGAGCAGTACTTC	CASSWELGTGPWVEQYF
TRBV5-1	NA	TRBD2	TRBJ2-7	TGCGCCAGCAGCCCTCAGCTGAGACTAGCGGGACGTACCTACGAGCAGTACTTC	CASSPQLRLAGRTYEQYF
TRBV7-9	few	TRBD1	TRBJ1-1	TGTGCCAGCAGCCCGTGGACAGGGAACACTGAAGCTTTCTTT	CASSPWTGNTEAFF